Only a few counts were recorded for the clone carrying this T cell receptor (beta chain). This sample was taken from a study of T cells in Graves' hyperthyroidism and ophthalmopathy. Trimming stripped 5 bases from V and 4 bases from J, with 12 bases between. The CDR3 extends over 14 amino acids. CDR1 and CDR2 from the germline V gene are SGHRS and YFSETQ. RNA transcripts provided the source from which TCR beta CDR3 regions were amplified. Using the HTBI primer set, a first-round RT-PCR was run on the TCR CDR3. TCRdb processed the multiplex PCR reads anew with MiXCR; each CDR3 protein has one entry. The sample consists of approximately 720,000 distinct CDR3 sequences, approximately 19% of them appearing once.

The sequencing sample was made of blood. This chain links TRBV5-1 with TRBJ2-2; weak D call: TRBD2 (6 bases). This sequence originates from a woman aged 45-59 years with Graves' hyperthyroidism that later progressed to Graves' ophthalmopathy. CDR3 in DNA: TGCGCCAGCAGGCCCGGGAGCGGCACCGGGGAGCTGTTTTTT. Amino acid sequence: CASRPGSGTGELFF.